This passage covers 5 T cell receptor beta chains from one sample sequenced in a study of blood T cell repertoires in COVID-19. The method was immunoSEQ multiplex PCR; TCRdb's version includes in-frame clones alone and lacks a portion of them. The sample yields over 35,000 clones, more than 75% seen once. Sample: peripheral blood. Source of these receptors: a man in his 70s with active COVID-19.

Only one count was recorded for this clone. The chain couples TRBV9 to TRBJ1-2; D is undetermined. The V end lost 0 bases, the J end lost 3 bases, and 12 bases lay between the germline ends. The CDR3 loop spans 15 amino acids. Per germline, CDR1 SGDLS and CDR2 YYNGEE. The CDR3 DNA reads TGTGCCAGCAGCGTAGCCCCCCTCGGGGACTATGGCTACACCTTC. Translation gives CASSVAPLGDYGYTF.

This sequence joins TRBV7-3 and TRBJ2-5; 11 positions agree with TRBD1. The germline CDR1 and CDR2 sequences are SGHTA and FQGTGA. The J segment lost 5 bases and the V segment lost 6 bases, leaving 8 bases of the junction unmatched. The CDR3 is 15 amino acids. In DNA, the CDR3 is TGTGCCAGCAGACCCACGGGACAGGGGGGTGAGACCCAGTACTTC. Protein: CASRPTGQGGETQYF.

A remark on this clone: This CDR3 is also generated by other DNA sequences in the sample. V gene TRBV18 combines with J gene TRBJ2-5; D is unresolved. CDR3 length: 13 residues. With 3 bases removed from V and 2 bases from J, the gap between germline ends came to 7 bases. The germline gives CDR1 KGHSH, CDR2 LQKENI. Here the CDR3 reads CASSPRSQETQYF. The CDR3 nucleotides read TGTGCCAGCTCACCCCGTTCTCAAGAGACCCAGTACTTC.

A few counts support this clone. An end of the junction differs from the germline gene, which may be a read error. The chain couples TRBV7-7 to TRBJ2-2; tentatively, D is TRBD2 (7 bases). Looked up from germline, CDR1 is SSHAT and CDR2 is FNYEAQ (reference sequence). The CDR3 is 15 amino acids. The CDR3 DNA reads TGTGCTAGCAGCTTCGGGGGGCCCAACACCGGGGAGCTGTTTTTT. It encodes CASSFGGPNTGELFF. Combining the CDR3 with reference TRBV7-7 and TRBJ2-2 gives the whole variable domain GAGVSQSPRYKVTKRGQDVTLRCDPISSHATLYWYQQALGQGPEFLTYFNYEAQPDKSGLPSDRFSAERPEGSISTLTIQRTEQRDSAMYRCASSFGGPNTGELFFGEGSRLTVL.

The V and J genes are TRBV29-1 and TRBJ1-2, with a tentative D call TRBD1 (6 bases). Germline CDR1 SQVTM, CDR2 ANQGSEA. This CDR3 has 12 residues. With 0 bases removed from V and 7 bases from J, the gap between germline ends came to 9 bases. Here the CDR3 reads CSVEEGAGGYTF. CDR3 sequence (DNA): TGCAGCGTTGAAGAGGGGGCAGGTGGCTACACCTTC.